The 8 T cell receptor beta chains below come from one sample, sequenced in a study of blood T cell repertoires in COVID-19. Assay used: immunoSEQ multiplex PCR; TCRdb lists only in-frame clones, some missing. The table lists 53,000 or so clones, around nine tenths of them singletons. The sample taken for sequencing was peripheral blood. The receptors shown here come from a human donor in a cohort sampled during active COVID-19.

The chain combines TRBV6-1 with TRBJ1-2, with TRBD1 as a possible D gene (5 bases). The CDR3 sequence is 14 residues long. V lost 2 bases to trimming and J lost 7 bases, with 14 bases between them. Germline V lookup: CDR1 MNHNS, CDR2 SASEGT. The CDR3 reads CASSENSGSGGYTF. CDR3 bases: TGTGCCAGCAGTGAAAATTCAGGGTCGGGTGGCTACACCTTC.

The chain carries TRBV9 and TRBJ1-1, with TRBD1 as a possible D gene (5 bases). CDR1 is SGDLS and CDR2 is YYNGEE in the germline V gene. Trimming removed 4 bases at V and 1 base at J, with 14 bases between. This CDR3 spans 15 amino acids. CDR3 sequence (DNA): TGTGCCAGCAGCTATTTATTGGGGGGGAACACTGAAGCTTTCTTT. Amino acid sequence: CASSYLLGGNTEAFF.

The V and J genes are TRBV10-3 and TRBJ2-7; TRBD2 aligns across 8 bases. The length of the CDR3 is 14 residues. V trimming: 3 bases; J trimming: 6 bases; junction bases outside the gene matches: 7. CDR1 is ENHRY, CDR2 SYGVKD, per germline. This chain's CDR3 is CAISDLSGSREQYF. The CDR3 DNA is TGTGCCATCAGTGACTTAAGCGGGAGCCGCGAGCAGTACTTC.

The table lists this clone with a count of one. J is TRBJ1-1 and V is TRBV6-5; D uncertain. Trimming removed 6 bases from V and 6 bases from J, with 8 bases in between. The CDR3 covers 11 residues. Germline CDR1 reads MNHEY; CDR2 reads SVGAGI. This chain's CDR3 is CASSGGPEAFF. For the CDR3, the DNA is TGTGCCAGCAGCGGCGGCCCTGAAGCTTTCTTT.

The CDR3: CASKFQGRGELFF. For the CDR3, the DNA is TGTGCCAGCAAGTTTCAGGGGCGGGGGGAGCTGTTTTTT. The chain has TRBV6-5 and TRBJ2-2; weak D call: TRBD1 (6 bases). With 7 bases removed from V and 8 bases from J, the gap between germline ends came to 14 bases. This CDR3 is 13 amino acids long. Germline V gene sequence: CDR1 MNHEY, CDR2 SVGAGI.

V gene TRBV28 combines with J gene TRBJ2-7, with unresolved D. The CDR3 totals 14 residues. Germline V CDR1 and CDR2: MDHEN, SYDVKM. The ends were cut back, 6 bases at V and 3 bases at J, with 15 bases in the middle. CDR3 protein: CASSELESDYEQYF. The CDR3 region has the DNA TGTGCCAGCAGCGAGCTAGAAAGCGACTACGAGCAGTACTTC.

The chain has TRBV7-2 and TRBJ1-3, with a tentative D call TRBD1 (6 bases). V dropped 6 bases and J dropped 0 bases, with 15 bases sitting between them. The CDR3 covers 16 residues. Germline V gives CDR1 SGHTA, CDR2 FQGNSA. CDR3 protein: CASSLGHQSSGNTIYF. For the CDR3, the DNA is TGTGCCAGCAGTCTGGGACACCAAAGCTCTGGAAACACCATATATTTT.

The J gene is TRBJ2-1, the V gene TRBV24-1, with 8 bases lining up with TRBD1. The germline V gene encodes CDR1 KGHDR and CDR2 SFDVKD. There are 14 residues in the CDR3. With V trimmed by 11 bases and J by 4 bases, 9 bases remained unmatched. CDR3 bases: TGTGCCATCCAGGGGGCCACTGGGTACAATGAGCAGTTCTTC. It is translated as CAIQGATGYNEQFF.